This T cell receptor (beta chain) originates from a study of CD8 T cells in Susac syndrome. Random-hexamer reverse transcription was applied to about 0.45 to 1 ug RNA. One entry per CDR3 protein, called by TCRdb with MiXCR from the immunoSEQ multiplex PCR reads. The sample lists about 80,000 distinct CDR3 sequences; 94% were seen once. Germline CDR1 is MNHEY and CDR2 is SVGEGT. V dropped 2 bases and J dropped 2; count of bases not matched to a gene: 7. This CDR3 contains 16 residues. The TCR sequence derives from a human donor with Susac syndrome. The chain recombines TRBV6-2 or TRBV6-3 with TRBJ2-3; 7 bases match TRBD1. Sequenced: CD8+ T cells from PBMCs. The CDR3 coding sequence is TGTGCCAGCAGTTACACCCGGGACAGCTACACAGATACGCAGTATTTT. Residues: CASSYTRDSYTDTQYF.